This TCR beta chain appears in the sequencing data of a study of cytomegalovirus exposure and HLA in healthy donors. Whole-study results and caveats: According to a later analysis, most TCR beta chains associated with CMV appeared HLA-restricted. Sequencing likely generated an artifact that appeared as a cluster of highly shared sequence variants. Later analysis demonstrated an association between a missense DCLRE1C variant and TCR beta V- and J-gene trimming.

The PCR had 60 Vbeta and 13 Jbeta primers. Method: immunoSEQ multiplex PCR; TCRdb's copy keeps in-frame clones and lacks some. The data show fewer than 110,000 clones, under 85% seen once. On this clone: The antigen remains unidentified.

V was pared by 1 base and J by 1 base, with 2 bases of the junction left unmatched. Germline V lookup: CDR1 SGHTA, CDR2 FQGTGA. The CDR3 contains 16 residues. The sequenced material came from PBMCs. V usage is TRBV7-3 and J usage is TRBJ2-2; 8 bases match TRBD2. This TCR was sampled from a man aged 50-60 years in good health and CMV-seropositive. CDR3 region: CASSLSGGRNTGELFF. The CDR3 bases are TGTGCCAGCAGCTTAAGCGGGGGGCGGAACACCGGGGAGCTGTTTTTT.